Given below is one T cell receptor beta chain in context. Its antigen is as yet unknown. A single record per CDR3 protein comes from TCRdb applying MiXCR to the 5' RACE reads. The data show just over 300,000 distinct CDR3 sequences, around 3.6% seen once. These data are taken from a study of T cells after yellow fever vaccination. Looking at the study overall: Fractions containing few cells were prepared with SMART-Seq v4 Ultra Low Input.

General study points: Reappearing after the booster were most of the clones from primary vaccination (roughly 95% CD4, approximately 88% CD8).

This CDR3 comprises 16 residues. The trim removed 4 bases at V and 2 bases at J, leaving 5 bases unmatched. Germline V gene lookup returns CDR1 MGHRA and CDR2 YSYEKL. The rearrangement uses TRBV4-1 and TRBJ2-1, with 10 bases matching TRBD1. The receptor was isolated from a man aged 18 to 29 who received the YFV17D yellow fever vaccine. The sequencing here drew on PBMCs, taken on the day of the yellow fever booster vaccination. CDR3 DNA sequence: TGCGCCAGCAGCCGCTTGGACAGGGGGACCTACAATGAGCAGTTCTTC. This codes for CASSRLDRGTYNEQFF.